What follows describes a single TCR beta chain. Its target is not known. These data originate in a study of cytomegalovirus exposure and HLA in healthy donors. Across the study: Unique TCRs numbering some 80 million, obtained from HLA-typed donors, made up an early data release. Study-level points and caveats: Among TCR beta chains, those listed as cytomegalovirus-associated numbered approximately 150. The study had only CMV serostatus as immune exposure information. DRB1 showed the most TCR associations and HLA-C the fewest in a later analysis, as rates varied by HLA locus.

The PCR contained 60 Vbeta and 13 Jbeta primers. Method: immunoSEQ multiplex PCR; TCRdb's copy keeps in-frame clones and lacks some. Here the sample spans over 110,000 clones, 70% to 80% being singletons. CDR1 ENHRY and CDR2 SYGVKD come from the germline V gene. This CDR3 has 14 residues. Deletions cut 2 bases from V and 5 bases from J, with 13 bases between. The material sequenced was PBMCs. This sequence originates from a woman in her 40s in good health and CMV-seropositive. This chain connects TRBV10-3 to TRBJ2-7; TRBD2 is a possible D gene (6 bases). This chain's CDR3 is CAISEEVGGDEQYF. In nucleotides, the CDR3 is TGTGCCATCAGTGAGGAGGTGGGAGGTGACGAGCAGTACTTC.